A selection of T cell receptor beta chains follows, all from one sample in a study of T cell responses to AZD1222 COVID-19 vaccine. The protocol was immunoSEQ multiplex PCR, while the TCRdb copy is restricted to in-frame clones and leaves out a portion. The sample yields more than 150,000 clones, just over 90% seen once. The input for sequencing was peripheral blood, taken on day 0 of AZD1222 vaccination. These receptors came from an adult in good health. The CDR3 runs from the conserved cysteine through the conserved F or W. The D gene is left open where the match is weak. Clone size appears in some rows only: once, few, many, or a class for an expanded clone.

clone size	V gene	D gene	J gene	CDR3 DNA	CDR3 protein
.	TRBV5-4	.	TRBJ2-7	TGTGCCAGCAGCACGGGACTCCAAACCTACGAGCAGTACTTC	CASSTGLQTYEQYF
.	TRBV9	.	TRBJ1-2	TGTGCCAGCAGCGTAGCTACGGGGAACTATGGCTACACCTTC	CASSVATGNYGYTF
.	TRBV10-3	.	TRBJ1-2	TGTGCCATCAGGGACAACCCCTATGGCTACACCTTC	CAIRDNPYGYTF
.	TRBV11-3	TRBD2	TRBJ2-1	TGTGCCAGCAGCCTAGGGACTAGCGGGAGGCATGAGCAGTTCTTC	CASSLGTSGRHEQFF
.	TRBV4-2	.	TRBJ1-4	TGTGCCAGCAGCCTCGATTCAACTAATGAAAAACTGTTTTTT	CASSLDSTNEKLFF
.	TRBV18	.	TRBJ1-1	TGTGCCAGCTCAACAAGTGGGGGCACGAACACTGAAGCTTTCTTT	CASSTSGGTNTEAFF
.	TRBV9	TRBD2	TRBJ2-1	TGTGCCAGCAGCGTAAGCCGAAGACCGTTCGGGACTAGCTACAATGAGCAGTTCTTC	CASSVSRRPFGTSYNEQFF
.	TRBV14	.	TRBJ1-6	TGTGCCAGCAGCCAACGATGGGGGCAGGGTTCACCCCTCCACTTT	CASSQRWGQGSPLHF
.	TRBV4-3	TRBD2	TRBJ2-5	TGCGCCAGCAGCCAAGATCGGGCGGGAGTCGTAGAGACCCAGTACTTC	CASSQDRAGVVETQYF
.	TRBV12-3/TRBV12-4	TRBD1	TRBJ2-1	TGTGCCAGCAGTTTAGCCAAGGACAGGGAGCAGTTCTTC	CASSLAKDREQFF
.	TRBV5-6	.	TRBJ2-3	TGTGCCAGCAGCTTGAGGCTAACTAGCACAGATACGCAGTATTTT	CASSLRLTSTDTQYF
.	TRBV21-1	.	TRBJ2-3	TGTGCCAGCAGCAATGAAGGGACTCACACAGATACGCAGTATTTT	CASSNEGTHTDTQYF
.	TRBV5-5	.	TRBJ2-1	TGTGCCAGCAGCATGACCGGAAATGAGCAGTTCTTC	CASSMTGNEQFF
.	TRBV6-2/TRBV6-3	TRBD1	TRBJ1-3	TGTGCCAGCAGTCGGGACAGCAGAAACACCATATATTTT	CASSRDSRNTIYF
.	TRBV4-1	TRBD2	TRBJ2-7	TGCGCCAGCAGCCAAGGGGGAGGGGACTCCTACGAGCAGTACTTC	CASSQGGGDSYEQYF
.	TRBV25-1	TRBD2	TRBJ2-1	TGTGCCAGCAGTGGATCACTAGCGGGGATTTACAATGAGCAGTTCTTC	CASSGSLAGIYNEQFF
.	TRBV28	.	TRBJ1-2	TGTGCCAGCAGTCCCCATGGGGTCGACTATGGCTACACCTTC	CASSPHGVDYGYTF
.	TRBV9	.	TRBJ2-5	TGTGCCAGCAGCGTAGAGTCATGGGAGACCCAGTACTTC	CASSVESWETQYF
.	TRBV11-2	TRBD2	TRBJ2-7	TGTGCCAGCAGCTTAGATAGCGGGAGGGCCGCCTACGAGCAGTACTTC	CASSLDSGRAAYEQYF
.	TRBV4-1	.	TRBJ2-3	TGCGCCAGCAGCCAAGAGCGGAGCACAGATACGCAGTATTTT	CASSQERSTDTQYF
.	TRBV4-1	TRBD1	TRBJ1-4	TGCGCCAGCAGCCAAGATCGGTCGGGACAGCTCCTTTCTGGTAATGAAAAACTGTTTTTT	CASSQDRSGQLLSGNEKLFF
.	TRBV5-6	.	TRBJ2-7	TGTGCCAGCAGCTTGGGCCGGCAGGGCTACGAGCAGTACTTC	CASSLGRQGYEQYF
.	TRBV24-1	.	TRBJ2-7	TGTGCCACCAGTGGAGGACAGTCCTACGAGCAGTACTTC	CATSGGQSYEQYF
.	TRBV5-1	TRBD1	TRBJ2-1	TGCGCCAGCAGCTCTAACCCCGGGACAGGGGGAAATGAGCAGTTCTTC	CASSSNPGTGGNEQFF
.	TRBV12-3/TRBV12-4	.	TRBJ2-1	TGTGCCAGCAGTTCGGCTGCTGAGCAGTTCTTC	CASSSAAEQFF
.	TRBV5-4	.	TRBJ1-2	TGTGCCAGCAGCTTGATCTCAGACTATGGCTACACCTTC	CASSLISDYGYTF
once	TRBV5-1	TRBD2	TRBJ2-1	TGCGCCAGCAGCTCGGGACTAGCGGTCTACAATGAGCAGTTCTTC	CASSSGLAVYNEQFF
.	TRBV27	TRBD1	TRBJ1-5	TGTGCCAGCAGCCAAAACGCAGGGGGCGCGCAGCCCCAGCATTTT	CASSQNAGGAQPQHF
.	TRBV5-1	.	TRBJ1-1	TGCGCCAGCAGCTTGGATCTCGCCCTTGAAGCTTTCTTT	CASSLDLALEAFF
.	TRBV12-3/TRBV12-4	.	TRBJ1-1	TGTGCCAGCAGTTTAGAGAGTCACACTGAAGCTTTCTTT	CASSLESHTEAFF
.	TRBV18	TRBD1	TRBJ1-6	TGTGCCAGCTCACCGGCGGCGCGGGACAGGGGGTATAATTCACCCCTCCACTTT	CASSPAARDRGYNSPLHF
.	TRBV2	.	TRBJ2-5	TGTGCCAGCAGTGAAGACTCACCCCAGTACTTC	CASSEDSPQYF
.	TRBV2	.	TRBJ2-1	TGTGCCAGCAGTGAAGTTCGGTATTATACAGCTAACAATGAGCAGTTCTTC	CASSEVRYYTANNEQFF
.	TRBV5-1	TRBD1	TRBJ2-7	TGCGCCAGCAGCTTGATAGGACAGGGAGACTTCGAGCAGTACTTC	CASSLIGQGDFEQYF
.	TRBV16	.	TRBJ2-2	TGTGCCAGCAGCCAATTAGCTGTTACCGGGGAGCTGTTTTTT	CASSQLAVTGELFF
.	TRBV7-8	TRBD1	TRBJ2-7	TGTGCCAGCAGCCCCCGGGGGACAGGGAACACCTACGAGCAGTACTTC	CASSPRGTGNTYEQYF
.	TRBV6-2/TRBV6-3	TRBD1	TRBJ1-5	TGTGCCAGCAGTTACGCCAGGGGGAATCAGCCCCAGCATTTT	CASSYARGNQPQHF
.	TRBV4-1	TRBD2	TRBJ2-3	TGCGCCAGCAGCCAAGAGGGACTAGCGGGAGCAGATACGCAGTATTTT	CASSQEGLAGADTQYF
.	TRBV28	.	TRBJ2-7	TGTGCCAGCAGTTGGCCCCTGGCAGAGAGAACCTACGAGCAGTACTTC	CASSWPLAERTYEQYF
.	TRBV23-1	.	TRBJ2-7	TGCGCCAGCAGTTGTACCCTTGCCTACGAGCAGTACTTC	CASSCTLAYEQYF
.	TRBV5-1	TRBD1	TRBJ1-4	TGCGCCAGCCAACAAGGGACAGGGGGTGAAAAACTGTTTTTT	CASQQGTGGEKLFF
.	TRBV24-1	.	TRBJ1-1	TGTGCCACCAGTGATTTCAGTAGGGGATATTTTGAAGCTTTCTTT	CATSDFSRGYFEAFF
.	TRBV7-8	.	TRBJ2-1	TGTGCCAGCAGCCGAGGACAGACGAAACAGGATGAGCAGTTCTTC	CASSRGQTKQDEQFF
.	TRBV28	TRBD1	TRBJ2-7	TGTGCCAGCAGTTTACGGGACAGCTACGAGCAGTACTTC	CASSLRDSYEQYF
.	TRBV4-2	TRBD2	TRBJ2-3	TGTGCCAGCAGCCAAGATCCTAGCGGGAAAACAGATACGCAGTATTTT	CASSQDPSGKTDTQYF
once	TRBV27	.	TRBJ1-6	TGTGCCAGCAGTTTAGGCCAGGGCTATAATTCACCCCTCCACTTT	CASSLGQGYNSPLHF
.	TRBV11-2	TRBD1	TRBJ2-7	TGTGCCAGCAGCTTTGGTCGGACAGGGGCCATTAACGACTACGAGCAGTACTTC	CASSFGRTGAINDYEQYF
.	TRBV3-1/TRBV3-2	TRBD2	TRBJ2-3	TGTGCCAGCAGCCGAGAAAGGACTAGCCAAAATGGATTCAGCACAGATACGCAGTATTTT	CASSRERTSQNGFSTDTQYF
.	TRBV6-5	.	TRBJ2-2	TGTGCCAGCAGCTTCCTCGGACAGAACACCGGGGAGCTGTTTTTT	CASSFLGQNTGELFF
.	TRBV12-3/TRBV12-4	.	TRBJ2-2	TGTGCCAGCAGCCGTTACAACACCGGGGAGCTGTTTTTT	CASSRYNTGELFF
.	TRBV11-2	.	TRBJ2-7	TGTGCCAGCAGCTTAGAAGGGTGGGGGCTCGAGCAGTACTTC	CASSLEGWGLEQYF
.	TRBV2	.	TRBJ2-1	TGTGCCAGCAAATACAGCGGGTTCTACAATGAGCAGTTCTTC	CASKYSGFYNEQFF
.	TRBV25-1	.	TRBJ2-1	TGTGCCAGCAGTGACCCCCTCGGTACCTACAATGAGCAGTTCTTC	CASSDPLGTYNEQFF
.	TRBV7-6	.	TRBJ2-4	TGTGCCAGCAGCTTAGGATTGGGGTCGGGCAGAAACATTCAGTACTTC	CASSLGLGSGRNIQYF
.	TRBV6-5	.	TRBJ1-1	TGTGCCAGCAGAGATGACAGGCTGAACACTGAAGCTTTCTTT	CASRDDRLNTEAFF
once	TRBV11-1	.	TRBJ2-1	TGTGCCAGCAGCTTAGAGTGGGGGGCACATGAGCAGTTCTTC	CASSLEWGAHEQFF
.	TRBV4-1	.	TRBJ2-7	TGCGCCAGCAGCCAAGCAACGGGACTGAACTCTTACGAGCAGTACTTC	CASSQATGLNSYEQYF
.	TRBV6-4	TRBD1	TRBJ1-6	TGTGCCAGCAGCCCCAGGGGGGAGAATTCACCCCTCCACTTT	CASSPRGENSPLHF